This TCR beta chain was captured by sequencing in a study of post-analysis software for immune sequencing data. Broader study findings: When patients were compared with controls, a handful of TRBV segments were more frequent, TRBV5-6, TRBV5-1 and TRBV20-1 among them.

Unique molecular identifiers had been added to the TCR beta cDNA libraries. TCRdb reanalysed the PCR reads using MiXCR and keeps one entry per CDR3 protein. The sample lists about 760,000 distinct CDR3 sequences; around 27% were seen once. Germline V gene sequence: CDR1 SQVTM, CDR2 ANQGSEA. CDR3 length: 12 amino acids. As concerns this clonotype: Its antigen remains unidentified.

Sequenced material: blood. The TCR sequence derives from a girl aged 10-17 years with multiple sclerosis. This chain joins TRBV29-1 and TRBJ1-1, with unresolved D. The CDR3 here is CSIGFADTEAFF. As DNA, the CDR3 is TGCAGTATAGGGTTTGCGGACACTGAAGCTTTCTTT.